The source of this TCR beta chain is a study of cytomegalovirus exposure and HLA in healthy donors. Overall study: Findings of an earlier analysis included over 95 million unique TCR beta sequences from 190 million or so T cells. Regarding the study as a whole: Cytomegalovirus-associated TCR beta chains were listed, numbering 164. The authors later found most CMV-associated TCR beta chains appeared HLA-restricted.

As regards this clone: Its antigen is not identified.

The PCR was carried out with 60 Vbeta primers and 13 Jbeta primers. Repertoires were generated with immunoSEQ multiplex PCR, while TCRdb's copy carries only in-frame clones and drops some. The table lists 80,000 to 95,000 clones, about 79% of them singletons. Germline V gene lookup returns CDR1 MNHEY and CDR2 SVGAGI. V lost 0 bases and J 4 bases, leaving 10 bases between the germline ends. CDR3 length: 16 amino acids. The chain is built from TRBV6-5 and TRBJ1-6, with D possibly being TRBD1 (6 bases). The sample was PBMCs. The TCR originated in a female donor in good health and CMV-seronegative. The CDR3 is CASSYSNRVYNSPLHF. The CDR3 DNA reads TGTGCCAGCAGTTACTCGAACAGGGTTTATAATTCACCCCTCCACTTT.